Sequencing of this TCR beta chain was carried out in a study of shared T cell receptors in the human thymus. Using immunoSEQ multiplex PCR, the repertoire was profiled, and TCRdb retains in-frame clones only, with some absent. This table has approximately 730,000 clones, 70% to 90% appearing once. This sample was also put to use in a study of human thymus T cells. Per that paper: Corrective surgery for congenital heart defects was being performed on the healthy Finnish infants who served as donors. Resections from corrective heart surgery provided thymus tissue. In thymic and blood repertoires alike, V and J usage looked biased. In unrelated individuals, thymic repertoires overlapped highly, according to related research.

The receptor was isolated from a girl under three years old with a congenital heart defect. The sample was thymocytes.

In nucleotides, the CDR3 is TGTGCCATCAGTACGACAGGACTAGCGGGGGCTAAAAGCACAGATACGCAGTATTTT. The encoded protein is CAISTTGLAGAKSTDTQYF. The genes are TRBV10-3 and TRBJ2-3; 13 bases are shared with TRBD2. Germline V gene sequence: CDR1 ENHRY, CDR2 SYGVKD. V gave up 5 bases and J gave up 0 bases; unmatched junction bases: 11. The CDR3 extends over 19 amino acids.